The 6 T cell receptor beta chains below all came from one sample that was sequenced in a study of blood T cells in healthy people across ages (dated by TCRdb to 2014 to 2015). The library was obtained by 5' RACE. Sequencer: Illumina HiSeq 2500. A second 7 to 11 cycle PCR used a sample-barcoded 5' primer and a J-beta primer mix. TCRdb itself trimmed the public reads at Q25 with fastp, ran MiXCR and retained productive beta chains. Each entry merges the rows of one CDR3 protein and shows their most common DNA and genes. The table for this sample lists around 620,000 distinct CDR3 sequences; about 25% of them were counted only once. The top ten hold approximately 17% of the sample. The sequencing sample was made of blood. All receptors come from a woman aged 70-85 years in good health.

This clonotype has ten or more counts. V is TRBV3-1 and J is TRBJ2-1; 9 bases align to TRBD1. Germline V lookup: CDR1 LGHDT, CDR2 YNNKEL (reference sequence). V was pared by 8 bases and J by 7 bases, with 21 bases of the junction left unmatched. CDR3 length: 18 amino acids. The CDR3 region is CASGRPWQDRGFVNEQFF. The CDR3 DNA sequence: TGTGCCAGCGGCCGCCCGTGGCAGGACAGGGGATTCGTGAATGAGCAGTTCTTC.

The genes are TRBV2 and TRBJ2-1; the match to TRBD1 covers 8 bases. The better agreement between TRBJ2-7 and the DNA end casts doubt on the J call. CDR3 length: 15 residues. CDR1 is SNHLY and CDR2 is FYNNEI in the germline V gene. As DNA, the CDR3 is TGTGCCAGCAAAGCAGACCGACAGGGGCAAGACGAGCAGTACTTC. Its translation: CASKADRQGQDEQYF.

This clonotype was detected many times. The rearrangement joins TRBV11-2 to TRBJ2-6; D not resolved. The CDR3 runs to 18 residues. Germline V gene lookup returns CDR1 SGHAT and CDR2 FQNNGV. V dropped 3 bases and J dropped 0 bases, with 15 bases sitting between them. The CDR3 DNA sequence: TGTGCCAGCAGCTTCGGAGAAAACTTAAACTCTGGGGCCAACGTCCTGACTTTC. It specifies CASSFGENLNSGANVLTF.

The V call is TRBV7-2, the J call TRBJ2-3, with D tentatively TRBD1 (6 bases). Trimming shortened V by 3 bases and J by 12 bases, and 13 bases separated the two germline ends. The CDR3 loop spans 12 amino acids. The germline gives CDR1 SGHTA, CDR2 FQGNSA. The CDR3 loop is CASSFGGDSQYF. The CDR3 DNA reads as TGTGCCAGCAGCTTTGGGGGCGACTCTCAGTATTTT.

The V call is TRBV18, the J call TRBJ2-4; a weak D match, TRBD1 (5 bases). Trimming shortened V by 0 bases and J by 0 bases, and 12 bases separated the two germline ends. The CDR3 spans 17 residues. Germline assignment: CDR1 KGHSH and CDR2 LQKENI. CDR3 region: CASSPPQGNLAKNIQYF. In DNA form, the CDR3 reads TGTGCCAGCTCACCACCCCAGGGAAATCTAGCCAAAAACATTCAGTACTTC.

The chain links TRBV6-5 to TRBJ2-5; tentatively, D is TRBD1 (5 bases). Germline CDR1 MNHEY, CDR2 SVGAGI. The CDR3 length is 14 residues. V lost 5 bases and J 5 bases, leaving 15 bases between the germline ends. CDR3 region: CASSPSLRDETQYF. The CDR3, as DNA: TGTGCCAGCAGTCCCTCCCTCAGGGATGAGACCCAGTACTTC.